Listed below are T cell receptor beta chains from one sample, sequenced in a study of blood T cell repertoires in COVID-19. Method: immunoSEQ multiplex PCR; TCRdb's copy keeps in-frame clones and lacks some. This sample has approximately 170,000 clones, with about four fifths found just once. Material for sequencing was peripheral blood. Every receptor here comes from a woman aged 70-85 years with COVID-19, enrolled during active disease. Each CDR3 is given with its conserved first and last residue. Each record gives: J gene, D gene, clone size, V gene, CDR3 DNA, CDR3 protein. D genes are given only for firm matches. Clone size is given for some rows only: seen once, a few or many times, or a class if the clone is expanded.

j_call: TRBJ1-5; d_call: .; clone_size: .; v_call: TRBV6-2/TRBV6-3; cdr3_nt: TGTGCCAGCAGCTGGAGGGGTGGGGATCAGCCCCAGCATTTT; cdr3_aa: CASSWRGGDQPQHF
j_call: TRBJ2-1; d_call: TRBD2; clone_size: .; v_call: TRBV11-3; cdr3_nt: TGTGCCAGCAGCTTAGGCACCCAGCGGGGAAGGAGTGAGCAGTTCTTC; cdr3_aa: CASSLGTQRGRSEQFF
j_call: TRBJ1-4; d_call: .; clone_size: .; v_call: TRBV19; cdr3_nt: TGTGCCAGTAGCATAACAAGGGGCGCAAAACTGTTTTTT; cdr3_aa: CASSITRGAKLFF
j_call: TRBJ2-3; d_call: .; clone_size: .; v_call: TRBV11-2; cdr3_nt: TGTGCCAGCAGCCCCCGGACTGGGGATACGCAGTATTTT; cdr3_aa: CASSPRTGDTQYF
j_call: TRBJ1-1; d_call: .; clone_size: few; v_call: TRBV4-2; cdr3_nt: TGTGCCAGCAGCCAAGATCCTACCGGGACGGGGGGGGACACTGAAGCTTTCTTT; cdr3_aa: CASSQDPTGTGGDTEAFF
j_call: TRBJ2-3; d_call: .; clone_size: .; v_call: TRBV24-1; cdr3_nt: TGTGCCACCAGTCAATACGGGAGTGAAACAGATACGCAGTATTTT; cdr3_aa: CATSQYGSETDTQYF
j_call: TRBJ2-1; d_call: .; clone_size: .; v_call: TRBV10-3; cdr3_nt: TGTGCCATCAGGAATAGCGGAGCCGCCTACAATGAGCAGTTCTTC; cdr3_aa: CAIRNSGAAYNEQFF
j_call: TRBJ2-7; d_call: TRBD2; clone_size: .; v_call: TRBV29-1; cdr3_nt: TGCAGCGTGCCCGGGACTAGCTCCTACGAGCAGTACTTC; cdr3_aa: CSVPGTSSYEQYF
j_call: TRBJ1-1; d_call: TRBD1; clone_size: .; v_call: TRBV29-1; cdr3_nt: TGCAGCGTTAGGAGACAGGGGACGGTTACTGAAGCTTTCTTT; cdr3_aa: CSVRRQGTVTEAFF
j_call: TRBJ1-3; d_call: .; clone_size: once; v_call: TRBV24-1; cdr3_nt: TGTGCCACCAGTAACACAGGAGAAAACACCATATATTTT; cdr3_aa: CATSNTGENTIYF
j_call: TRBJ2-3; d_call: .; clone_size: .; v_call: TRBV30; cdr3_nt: TGTGCCTGGAGTGTTACTAGCACAGATACGCAGTATTTT; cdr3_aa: CAWSVTSTDTQYF
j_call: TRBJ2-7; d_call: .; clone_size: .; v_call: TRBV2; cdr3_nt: TGTGCCAGCAGGGAAGGCGGAGGACCTTACGAGCAGTACTTC; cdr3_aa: CASREGGGPYEQYF
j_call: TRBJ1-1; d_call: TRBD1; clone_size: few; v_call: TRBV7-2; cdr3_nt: TGTGCCAGCAGCTCCGACCCAGAAAGACAGGGGCCCAAGTACACTGAAGCTTTCTTT; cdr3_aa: CASSSDPERQGPKYTEAFF
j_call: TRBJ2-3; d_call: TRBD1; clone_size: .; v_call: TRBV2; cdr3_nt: TGTGCCAGCAGCTTCTCCGGGACAGGGAGTTTAGATACGCAGTATTTT; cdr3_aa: CASSFSGTGSLDTQYF
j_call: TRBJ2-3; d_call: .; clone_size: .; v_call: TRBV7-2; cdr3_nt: TGTGCCAGCAGCTTAGCTGGGCGCGATACGCAGTATTTT; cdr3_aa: CASSLAGRDTQYF
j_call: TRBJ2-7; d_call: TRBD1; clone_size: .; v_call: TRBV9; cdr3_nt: TGTGCCAGCAGCGTAGGAGTGGGACAGGGCGGCGAGCAGTACTTC; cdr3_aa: CASSVGVGQGGEQYF
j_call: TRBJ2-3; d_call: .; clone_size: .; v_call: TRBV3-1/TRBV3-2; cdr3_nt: TGTGCCAGCAGCCAACGGAGCACAGATACGCAGTATTTT; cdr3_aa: CASSQRSTDTQYF
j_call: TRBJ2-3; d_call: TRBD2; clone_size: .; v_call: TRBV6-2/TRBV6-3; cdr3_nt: TGTGCCAGCAGTTACCCATTAGGCGGGAGACCCCCAGATACGCAGTATTTT; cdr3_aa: CASSYPLGGRPPDTQYF
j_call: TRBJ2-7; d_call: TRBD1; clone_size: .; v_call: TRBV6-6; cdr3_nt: TGTGCCAGCAGTTCGGGGACAGGGGATCCCTACGAGCAGTACTTC; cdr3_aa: CASSSGTGDPYEQYF
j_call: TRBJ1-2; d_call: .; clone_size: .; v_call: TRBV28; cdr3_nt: TGTGCCAGCACTCTCACAGGGCCCTGGTCTTCCTATGGCTACACCTTC; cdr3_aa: CASTLTGPWSSYGYTF
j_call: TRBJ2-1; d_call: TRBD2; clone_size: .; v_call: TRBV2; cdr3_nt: TGTGCCAGCAGCACTAGCGGGAGAAGGAATGAGCAGTTCTTC; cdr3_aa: CASSTSGRRNEQFF
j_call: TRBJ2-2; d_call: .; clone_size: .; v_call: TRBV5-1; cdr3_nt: TGCGCCAGCAGCCTGACTAGAAACACCGGGGAGCTGTTTTTT; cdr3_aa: CASSLTRNTGELFF
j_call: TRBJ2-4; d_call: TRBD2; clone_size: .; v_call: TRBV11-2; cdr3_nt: TGTGCCAGCAGCTTAGGAGGACTAGCGAACCTTAAAAACATTCAGTACTTC; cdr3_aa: CASSLGGLANLKNIQYF
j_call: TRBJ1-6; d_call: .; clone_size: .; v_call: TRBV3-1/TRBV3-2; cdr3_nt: TGTGCCAGCAGCCAAGATGAGTACGGGGTATTAAATTCACCCCTCCACTTT; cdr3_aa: CASSQDEYGVLNSPLHF
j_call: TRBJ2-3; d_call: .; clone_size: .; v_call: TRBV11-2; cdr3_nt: TGTGCCAGCAGCTTAGCGGGCACAGATACGCAGTATTTT; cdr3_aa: CASSLAGTDTQYF
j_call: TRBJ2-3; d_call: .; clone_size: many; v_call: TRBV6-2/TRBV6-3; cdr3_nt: TGTGCCAGCAGTTCAAGACTAGATACAGATACGCAGTATTTT; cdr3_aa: CASSSRLDTDTQYF